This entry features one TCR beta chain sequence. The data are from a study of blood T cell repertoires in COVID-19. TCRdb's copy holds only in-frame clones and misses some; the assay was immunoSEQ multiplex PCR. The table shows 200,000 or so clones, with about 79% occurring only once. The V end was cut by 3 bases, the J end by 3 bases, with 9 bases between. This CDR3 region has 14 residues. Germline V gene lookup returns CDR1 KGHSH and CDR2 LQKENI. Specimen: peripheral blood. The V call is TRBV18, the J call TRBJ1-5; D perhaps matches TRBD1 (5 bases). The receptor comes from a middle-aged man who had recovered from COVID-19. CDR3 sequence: CASSPDTYNQPQHF. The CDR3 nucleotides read TGTGCCAGCTCACCGGACACTTACAATCAGCCCCAGCATTTT.